This T cell receptor beta chain was documented in a study of early T cells in non-severe SARS-CoV-2 infection. Turning to the study itself: Sequenced bulk RNA came from whole blood that was unsorted, and chains were unpaired.

Looked up from germline, CDR1 is MNHEY and CDR2 is SMNVEV (reference sequence). V gave up 6 bases and J gave up 1 base, with 14 bases separating them. The CDR3 length is 15 residues. Study outcomes and limitations: Anti-spike CD8 responses were favored by VDJdb matching, which missed private and CD4 specificities.

A remark on this clonotype: Its matching antigen is unknown. A much larger clone lies one base from this, so it may be a read error.

Unique molecular identifiers were attached to individual cDNA molecules. Each CDR3 protein is one row after TCRdb ran MiXCR on the 5' RACE reads. The table records roughly 66,000 distinct CDR3 sequences, 8% to 9.5% of them present only once. The material sequenced was whole blood. This chain links TRBV27 with TRBJ2-3; D is possibly TRBD2 (5 bases). This TCR came from an adult who was a healthcare worker with PCR-confirmed SARS-CoV-2 infection or an uninfected control (not recorded which). The CDR3 sequence: CASSLDLRGTDTQYF. The CDR3 region has the DNA TGTGCCAGCAGCCTGGACCTGAGGGGCACAGATACGCAGTATTTT.